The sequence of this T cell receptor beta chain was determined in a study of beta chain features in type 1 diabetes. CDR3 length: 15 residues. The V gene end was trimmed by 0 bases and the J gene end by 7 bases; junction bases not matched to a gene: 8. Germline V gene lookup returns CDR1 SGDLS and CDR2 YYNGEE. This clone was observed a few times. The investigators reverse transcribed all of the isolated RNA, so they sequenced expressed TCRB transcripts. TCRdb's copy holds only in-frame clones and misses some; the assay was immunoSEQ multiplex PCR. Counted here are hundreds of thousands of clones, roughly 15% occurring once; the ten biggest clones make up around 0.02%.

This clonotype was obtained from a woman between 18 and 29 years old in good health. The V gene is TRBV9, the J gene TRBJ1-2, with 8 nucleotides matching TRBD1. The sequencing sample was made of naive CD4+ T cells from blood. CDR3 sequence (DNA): TGTGCCAGCAGCGTAGAGGGGACAGGACCTGCTGGCTACACCTTC. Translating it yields CASSVEGTGPAGYTF.